Shown below are 18 T cell receptor beta chains from a single sample sequenced in a study of identical twins. TCRdb re-called the 5' RACE reads through MiXCR, storing one row per CDR3 protein. The repertoire holds approximately 590,000 distinct CDR3 sequences, with 7.5% to 10% as singletons. Separately, the same data were catalogued under a study of yellow fever vaccine responses in identical twins.

The specimen was PBMCs. All receptors come from a woman under 30 in good health.

Only a few counts were recorded for this clonotype. The V gene is TRBV7-6, the J gene TRBJ2-5; TRBD1 matches 10 bases. The J segment lost 3 bases and the V segment lost 3 bases, leaving 4 bases of the junction unmatched. CDR3 length equals 15 residues. Germline-derived CDR1 and CDR2 are SGHVS and FNYEAQ. The CDR3 protein is CASSFGTGVEETQYF. CDR3 nucleotides: TGTGCCAGCAGCTTCGGGACAGGGGTTGAAGAGACCCAGTACTTC.

At least ten counts were recorded for this clonotype. The chain links TRBV7-2 to TRBJ2-7; D is unresolved. V was cut by 5 bases and J by 4 bases, with 9 bases left in between. In germline, CDR1 is SGHTA, CDR2 FQGNSA. CDR3 length equals 12 residues. In DNA form, the CDR3 reads TGTGCCAGCAGCCCGTCGAATTACGAGCAGTACTTC. It yields the protein CASSPSNYEQYF.

There are many counts of this clonotype. The CDR3 sequence: CATSTHPENYGYTF. The DNA for the CDR3 is TGTGCCACCAGCACCCACCCGGAAAACTATGGCTACACCTTC. The rearrangement uses TRBV15 and TRBJ1-2; D unclear. Trimming took off 4 bases at V and 2 bases at J, with 11 bases between the two ends. The V gene's germline CDR1 is LNHNV and CDR2 YYDKDF (reference sequence). This CDR3 has 14 residues.

In its sample, this clonotype was seen many times. DNA for the CDR3: TGTGCCAGCAGAAGTAGCTCCTACAATGAGCAGTTCTTC. This sequence encodes CASRSSSYNEQFF. The J gene is TRBJ2-1, the V gene TRBV12-3 or TRBV12-4, with no clear D. Trimming took off 6 bases at V and 0 bases at J, with 6 bases between the two ends. The CDR3 totals 13 residues.

Ten or more counts support this clonotype. CDR3 amino acids: CASSLGTGSEQFF. Here the CDR3 DNA reads TGTGCCAGCAGCTTAGGCACAGGGAGTGAGCAGTTCTTC. This chain connects TRBV11-2 to TRBJ2-1, with D possibly TRBD1 on 6 matching bases. Germline V gene lookup returns CDR1 SGHAT and CDR2 FQNNGV. The V gene lost 1 base and the J gene lost 9 bases, with 10 bases spanning the gap. This CDR3 is 13 amino acids long.

For this clonotype: Germline and junction disagree at one end, which may indicate a read error. The DNA of the CDR3 is TGCTGTGCTAACCACCCGACTAGCGGGAGTTGGACAGATACGCAGTATTTT. Its protein is CCANHPTSGSWTDTQYF. The gene calls are TRBV20-1 and TRBJ2-3; 12 bases align to TRBD2. The germline V gene has CDR1 DFQATT and CDR2 SNEGSKA (reference sequence). This CDR3 is 17 amino acids long.

This chain links TRBV20-1 with TRBJ2-5, with 8 nucleotides matching TRBD1. In germline, CDR1 is DFQATT, CDR2 SNEGSKA (reference sequence). The CDR3 sequence is 15 residues long. After removal of 1 base from V and 4 bases from J, the junction contained 8 bases not matched to a gene. CDR3 region: CSARVMQGARETQYF. Here the CDR3 DNA reads TGCAGTGCTAGAGTCATGCAGGGGGCTCGAGAGACCCAGTACTTC.

This clonotype was recorded at least ten times. This chain joins TRBV20-1 and TRBJ2-5, with D perhaps being TRBD1 or TRBD2 (6 bases each). This CDR3 has 14 amino acids. Per germline, CDR1 DFQATT and CDR2 SNEGSKA (reference sequence). V lost 6 bases to trimming and J lost 0 bases, with 14 bases between them. The CDR3 nucleotides read TGCAGTGCGGACAAGGGGGAGGACCAAGAGACCCAGTACTTC. This translates into CSADKGEDQETQYF.

The V gene is TRBV6-1, the J gene TRBJ1-1; D gene ambiguous. In germline, CDR1 is MNHNS, CDR2 SASEGT. The CDR3 is 17 residues long. Trimming took 5 bases from V and 5 from J, leaving 24 bases between them. In DNA, the CDR3 is TGTGCCAGCAGTCCGAATACAGCGGGGTGGGGAAAAACTGAAGCTTTCTTT. This gives the protein CASSPNTAGWGKTEAFF.

This clonotype was counted ten times or more. V is TRBV2 and J is TRBJ2-3; D remains unclear. Trimming stripped 5 bases from V and 2 bases from J, with 14 bases between. Germline V gives CDR1 SNHLY, CDR2 FYNNEI. The CDR3 has 15 residues. CDR3 region: CASSSPVGTTDTQYF. DNA of the CDR3: TGTGCCAGCAGTAGCCCGGTAGGAACCACAGATACGCAGTATTTT.

This clonotype was counted at least ten times. This rearrangement joins TRBV4-3 to TRBJ2-1, with D uncertain. CDR1 and CDR2 (germline): LGHNA, YSLEER. This CDR3 is 15 amino acids long. The V end lost 1 base, the J end lost 4 bases, and 11 bases lay between the germline ends. CDR3 sequence: CASSQARLSYNEQFF. CDR3 DNA sequence: TGCGCCAGCAGCCAAGCACGGTTGTCGTACAATGAGCAGTTCTTC.

In this sample, this clonotype turned up many times. The V call is TRBV7-8, the J call TRBJ2-7, with D possibly TRBD1 on 5 matching bases. The CDR3 totals 15 residues. The V end was cut by 6 bases, the J end by 4 bases, with 19 bases between. Germline V gene lookup returns CDR1 SGHVS and CDR2 FQNEAQ. CDR3 nucleotides: TGTGCCAGCAGGGCTGGGGCTAACACTCATTACGAGCAGTACTTC. It translates to CASRAGANTHYEQYF.

This clonotype was seen at least ten times. The chain employs TRBV7-9 and TRBJ2-1, with D tentatively TRBD1 (6 bases). This CDR3 has 16 residues. Germline V gene lookup returns CDR1 SEHNR and CDR2 FQNEAQ (reference sequence). With 3 bases removed from V and 0 bases from J, the gap between germline ends came to 12 bases. The chain's CDR3 is CASSFRGTLSYNEQFF. For the CDR3, the DNA is TGTGCCAGCAGCTTTAGGGGGACGCTCTCCTACAATGAGCAGTTCTTC.

The J gene is TRBJ2-5, the V gene TRBV2; 7 bases fit TRBD2. Germline trimming cut 8 bases from V and 3 bases from J; bases unmatched to any gene: 6. Per the germline V gene, CDR1 is SNHLY and CDR2 is FYNNEI. CDR3 length: 13 residues. The CDR3 here is CASRGDIKETQYF. CDR3 DNA sequence: TGTGCCAGCCGGGGGGATATTAAAGAGACCCAGTACTTC. Based on the CDR3 plus reference TRBV2 and TRBJ2-5, the full variable domain is EPEVTQTPSHQVTQMGQEVILRCVPISNHLYFYWYRQILGQKVEFLVSFYNNEISEKSEIFDDQFSVERPDGSNFTLKIRSTKLEDSAMYFCASRGDIKETQYFGPGTRLLVL.

This clonotype was seen a few times. The chain uses TRBV2 and TRBJ2-1; 7 nucleotides match TRBD1. The CDR3 is 15 residues long. Germline V lookup: CDR1 SNHLY, CDR2 FYNNEI. The J segment lost 0 bases and the V segment lost 3 bases, leaving 2 bases of the junction unmatched. This CDR3 reads CASSDDRASYNEQFF. DNA for the CDR3: TGTGCCAGCAGTGATGACAGGGCCTCCTACAATGAGCAGTTCTTC.

The chain combines TRBV9 with TRBJ1-2, with 9 bases matching TRBD1. The CDR3 spans 15 residues. Germline V lookup: CDR1 SGDLS, CDR2 YYNGEE. V lost 4 bases and J lost 3; bases outside the gene matches: 7. In DNA form, the CDR3 reads TGTGCCAGCAGCCCCGGGGACAGGGCCGACTATGGCTACACCTTC. Translation gives CASSPGDRADYGYTF.

The chain recombines TRBV6-2 or TRBV6-3 with TRBJ2-7; D possibly corresponds to TRBD1 (6 bases). Germline V gene data show CDR1 as MNHEY and CDR2 as SVGEGT. Trimming took 7 bases from V and 4 from J, leaving 14 bases between them. The length of the CDR3 is 13 residues. CDR3 bases: TGTGCCAGCACCTCAGGGGTAATATACGAGCAGTACTTC. This encodes CASTSGVIYEQYF.

V gene TRBV7-9 combines with J gene TRBJ2-5; the D call may be TRBD1 or TRBD2 (5 bases each). The germline CDR1 and CDR2 sequences are SEHNR and FQNEAQ (reference sequence). The CDR3 covers 15 residues. Trimming pared 3 bases from V and 2 bases from J, leaving 13 bases between. The DNA for the CDR3 is TGTGCCAGCAGCTTTTCTCCGGGACCGCAAGAGACCCAGTACTTC. Translated, it gives CASSFSPGPQETQYF.